A single sample gave rise to the 11 T cell receptor beta chains below, sequenced in a study of T-cell reconstitution after alpha-beta-depleted transplantation in children. During its preparation, the TCRbeta library received unique molecular identifiers. In TCRdb, the PCR reads were re-called with MiXCR into one record per CDR3 protein. The sample contains about 240,000 distinct CDR3 sequences, around 12% of which appear only once. The sequencing here drew on PBMCs from the stem cell graft donor, taken from the stem cell graft. The receptors here all came from a human donor who donated a stem cell graft to a child with acute lymphoblastic leukemia.

This clonotype was seen repeatedly, ten times or more. The chain is built from TRBV19 and TRBJ1-2; the D gene is possibly TRBD1 (6 bases). The CDR3 sequence is 14 residues long. Trimming shortened V by 3 bases and J by 3 bases, and 11 bases separated the two germline ends. CDR1 is LNHDA and CDR2 is SQIVND in the germline V gene (reference sequence). The CDR3 nucleotides are TGTGCCAGTAGTATCACAGGGAGTGACTATGGCTACACCTTC. Protein: CASSITGSDYGYTF.

CDR3 protein: CSATGTGETNNEQFF. In DNA form, the CDR3 reads TGCAGTGCAACCGGGACAGGGGAGACGAACAATGAGCAGTTCTTC. The rearrangement uses TRBV20-1 and TRBJ2-1; 10 nucleotides line up with TRBD1. V was clipped by 6 bases and J by 5 bases; unmatched bases: 10. Germline assignment: CDR1 DFQATT and CDR2 SNEGSKA (reference sequence). CDR3 length equals 15 residues.

This chain uses TRBV4-1 with TRBJ2-1; the D is unclear. This CDR3 is 12 amino acids long. V lost 4 bases, J lost 7 bases, and 8 bases lay in between. Germline V gene lookup returns CDR1 MGHRA and CDR2 YSYEKL. CDR3: CASSPPQNEQFF. The CDR3 nucleotides are TGCGCCAGCAGCCCCCCGCAAAATGAGCAGTTCTTC.

In its sample, this clonotype was seen many times. The V gene is TRBV5-1, the J gene TRBJ1-1, with 10 bases matching TRBD1. The length of the CDR3 is 14 residues. Per germline, CDR1 SGHRS and CDR2 YFSETQ. Germline trimming cut 5 bases from V and 0 bases from J; bases unmatched to any gene: 1. CDR3 region: CASRTGGVNTEAFF. For the CDR3, the DNA is TGCGCCAGCAGGACAGGGGGCGTGAACACTGAAGCTTTCTTT.

The table lists this clonotype with many counts. The chain has TRBV7-8 and TRBJ1-3; D is ambiguous. Germline V gives CDR1 SGHVS, CDR2 FQNEAQ. The CDR3 has 17 residues. V was shortened by 0 bases and J by 0 bases, with 12 bases between the two germline ends. CDR3 region: CASSLADGGSSGNTIYF. In DNA, the CDR3 is TGTGCCAGCAGCTTAGCGGACGGCGGAAGCTCTGGAAACACCATATATTTT.

This clonotype showed up many times. The chain couples TRBV20-1 to TRBJ2-5, with 7 bases that match TRBD1. Germline-derived CDR1 and CDR2 are DFQATT and SNEGSKA (reference sequence). This CDR3 is built from 12 residues. The ends lost 6 bases at V and 5 bases at J; junction bases unmatched: 6. This CDR3 is CSAATGAETQYF. DNA of the CDR3: TGCAGTGCGGCCACAGGGGCGGAGACCCAGTACTTC.

This clonotype was seen only a few times. A much larger clone is a single base away; this may be a read error. The chain employs TRBV6-4 and TRBJ2-5; a possible D gene is TRBD1 (5 bases). Germline lookup yields CDR1 MRHNA and CDR2 SNTAGT. The CDR3 length is 19 residues. V lost 6 bases and J lost 1, with 27 bases in between. CDR3: CASSHSPQGPPPFQETQYF. The DNA of the CDR3 is TGTGCCAGCAGCCACTCACCTCAGGGTCCGCCCCCCTTCCAAGAGACCCAGTACTTC.

In its sample, this clonotype was seen many times. The chain employs TRBV12-3 or TRBV12-4 and TRBJ1-6; D uncertain. This CDR3 contains 15 residues. Between the trimmed V and J ends, which lost 3 bases and 9 bases, there was a span of 15 bases. CDR3 sequence reads: CASSLVRGRGSPLHF. In DNA form, the CDR3 reads TGTGCCAGCAGTTTGGTGAGAGGACGGGGTTCACCCCTCCACTTT.

This clonotype was seen at least ten times. This chain uses TRBV29-1 with TRBJ2-7; TRBD1 matches at 7 bases. V lost 5 bases and J lost 0; bases outside the gene matches: 7. Germline CDR1 reads SQVTM; CDR2 reads ANQGSEA. This CDR3 has 14 amino acids. The CDR3 sequence is CSVSLGQNSYEQYF. The CDR3 coding sequence is TGCAGCGTTAGCCTGGGACAGAACTCCTACGAGCAGTACTTC.

V and J are TRBV4-3 and TRBJ2-1; D unclear. There are 15 residues in the CDR3. Germline V gene data show CDR1 as LGHNA and CDR2 as YSLEER. Deletions cut 0 bases from V and 1 base from J, with 7 bases between. CDR3 in DNA: TGCGCCAGCAGCCAAGATCCCGCTTCCTACAATGAGCAGTTCTTC. It translates to CASSQDPASYNEQFF.

In its sample, this clonotype was seen many times. The CDR3 region has the DNA TGTGCCAGCAGTTACGGGTTTGCAAGGACTGAAGCTTTCTTT. Its translation: CASSYGFARTEAFF. V gene TRBV6-5 combines with J gene TRBJ1-1; D gene unclear. V lost 2 bases and J lost 5, with 12 bases in between. This CDR3 contains 14 residues. CDR1 and CDR2 from the germline V gene are MNHEY and SVGAGI.